The rows below give T cell receptor beta chains drawn from one sample of a study of blood T cell repertoires in COVID-19. Repertoires were generated with immunoSEQ multiplex PCR, while TCRdb's copy carries only in-frame clones and drops some. Among some 180,000 clones listed, around 84% were seen once. Sequenced material: PBMCs or T cells enriched from blood (not recorded which). These receptors all stem from a woman younger than 45 who had been exposed to COVID-19. Both conserved end residues are part of each CDR3. A D gene is named only where the DNA matches it firmly. Clone size, where shown, is once, few, many, or a class for clones that have expanded.

TRBD1	TRBV19	few	15	TRBJ1-1	TGTGCCAGTCTACTAGGGGGCGAAAGGGACACTGAAGCTTTCTTT	CASLLGGERDTEAFF
NA	TRBV4-1	few	17	TRBJ2-7	TGCGCCAGCAGCCGGGCTCCCTCGGCAGGTCAGCCCTACGAGCAGTACTTC	CASSRAPSAGQPYEQYF
NA	TRBV30	few	13	TRBJ1-6	TGTGCCTGGAGTGTGGACAATAATTCACCCCTCCACTTT	CAWSVDNNSPLHF
NA	TRBV6-5	NA	14	TRBJ2-7	TGTGCCAGCAGTTACTCGGACATAAACGACGAGCAGTACTTC	CASSYSDINDEQYF
NA	TRBV7-2	NA	14	TRBJ2-7	TGTGCCAGCAGCTTCCTTCCGGTGACCTACGAGCAGTACTTC	CASSFLPVTYEQYF
NA	TRBV6-1	NA	13	TRBJ1-1	TGTGCCAGCAGTGAGCGCGGGAACACTGAAGCTTTCTTT	CASSERGNTEAFF
NA	TRBV7-9	NA	16	TRBJ1-5	TGTGCCAGCAGCTTAGGCACCGGTGAGCCTAATCAGCCCCAGCATTTT	CASSLGTGEPNQPQHF
TRBD1	TRBV4-1	NA	17	TRBJ2-3	TGCGCCAGCAGCCAGGGCCCCGGGACAGATTCCACAGATACGCAGTATTTT	CASSQGPGTDSTDTQYF
NA	TRBV12-3/TRBV12-4	NA	12	TRBJ2-3	TGTGCCAGCAGTTTTAGCGCGGATACGCAGTATTTT	CASSFSADTQYF
TRBD2	TRBV7-6	once	16	TRBJ2-2	TGTGCCAGCAGCCCCGGGCTAGCGGCGAACACCGGGGAGCTGTTTTTT	CASSPGLAANTGELFF
TRBD1	TRBV5-1	NA	13	TRBJ1-1	TGCGCCAGCAGCCCCGGGGACAGGGATGAAGCTTTCTTT	CASSPGDRDEAFF
TRBD1	TRBV29-1	once	13	TRBJ1-1	TGCAGCGTTACGACAGGGGTGAACACTGAAGCTTTCTTT	CSVTTGVNTEAFF
NA	TRBV18	NA	16	TRBJ1-4	TGTGCCAGCTCAGTCCGGACAGTACAAAATTCGGAAAAACTGTTTTTT	CASSVRTVQNSEKLFF
NA	TRBV6-2/TRBV6-3	many	15	TRBJ1-1	TGTGCCAGCAGTTACCTGGGCAAGCTGAACACTGAAGCTTTCTTT	CASSYLGKLNTEAFF
TRBD1	TRBV7-2	NA	15	TRBJ2-7	TGTGCCAGCAGCTCCTCGGGACAGGGGAAGGTCGAGCAGTACTTC	CASSSSGQGKVEQYF
TRBD1	TRBV7-9	NA	13	TRBJ1-1	TGTGCCAGCAGCGCGGGACAGCACACTGAAGCTTTCTTT	CASSAGQHTEAFF
TRBD1	TRBV18	NA	14	TRBJ1-4	TGTGCCAGCTCACCGGGACAGGATAATGAAAAACTGTTTTTT	CASSPGQDNEKLFF
NA	TRBV5-6	NA	14	TRBJ1-4	TGTGCCAGCAGCCCCGGGGGATTAGAGGAAAAACTGTTTTTT	CASSPGGLEEKLFF
TRBD1	TRBV4-1	once	16	TRBJ2-2	TGCGCCAGCAGCAACCGACAGGGGCCGGGCACCGGGGAGCTGTTTTTT	CASSNRQGPGTGELFF
NA	TRBV5-5	NA	15	TRBJ1-2	TGTGCCAGCAGCTACGTATCCCAGGGGATCGCTGGCTACACCTTC	CASSYVSQGIAGYTF
NA	TRBV25-1	NA	13	TRBJ1-2	TGTGCCAGCAGGGCCAGGGGCGACTATGGCTACACCTTC	CASRARGDYGYTF
NA	TRBV27	NA	14	TRBJ2-2	TGTGCCAGCAGCTCGGACCTCGGGGCCGGGGAGCTGTTTTTT	CASSSDLGAGELFF
TRBD1	TRBV4-1	NA	15	TRBJ2-3	TGCGCCAGCAGCCGCTCCCACCTACAGGGGGATACGCAGTATTTT	CASSRSHLQGDTQYF
TRBD2	TRBV29-1	NA	16	TRBJ2-1	TGCAGCGTGACGGGACTAGCGGGGGGGACCTACAATGAGCAGTTCTTC	CSVTGLAGGTYNEQFF
NA	TRBV10-3	few	16	TRBJ1-5	TGTGCCATCAGTGACGTAGGGACTAATAGCAATCAGCCCCAGCATTTT	CAISDVGTNSNQPQHF
TRBD1	TRBV2	NA	13	TRBJ1-1	TGTGCCAGCAGGGGACAGGGAAACACTGAAGCTTTCTTT	CASRGQGNTEAFF
NA	TRBV7-9	NA	13	TRBJ2-7	TGTGCCAGCAGCTTTGCACAGGTTTACGAGCAGTACTTC	CASSFAQVYEQYF
NA	TRBV7-9	NA	11	TRBJ1-2	TGTGCCAGCAGCTTAGTAGATGGCTACACCTTC	CASSLVDGYTF